The 6 T cell receptor beta chains listed next were all sequenced from one sample in a study of CD8 T cells in Susac syndrome. RNA amounts of about 0.5 to 1 ug underwent reverse transcription with random hexamers. Each CDR3 protein is one row after TCRdb ran MiXCR on the immunoSEQ multiplex PCR reads. The table shows more than 55,000 distinct CDR3 sequences, with roughly 95% occurring only once. The specimen was CD4+ T cells from PBMCs. The receptor set was obtained from a human donor with multiple sclerosis.

The chain uses TRBV4-1 and TRBJ2-3, with D possibly TRBD2 on 5 matching bases. Trimming stripped 4 bases from V and 2 bases from J, with 22 bases between. The CDR3 consists of 18 residues. The germline V gene has CDR1 MGHRA and CDR2 YSYEKL. CDR3 loop: CASSRGWAGLPTTDTQYF. Written as DNA, the CDR3 is TGCGCCAGCAGCCGAGGTTGGGCGGGCCTCCCCACCACAGATACGCAGTATTTT.

V is TRBV7-9 and J is TRBJ2-6; weak D call: TRBD2 (5 bases). The CDR3 covers 15 residues. CDR1 SEHNR and CDR2 FQNEAQ come from the germline V gene (reference sequence). V was trimmed by 3 bases and J by 4 bases, leaving 10 bases between them. In nucleotides, the CDR3 is TGTGCCAGCAGCTTTGCGGGTAGCGGGGCCAACGTCCTGACTTTC. It translates to CASSFAGSGANVLTF.

The gene calls are TRBV19 and TRBJ1-1; D gene unclear. The germline V and J ends were trimmed by 5 bases and 0 bases, with 13 bases remaining between them. CDR3 length equals 15 residues. CDR1 is LNHDA and CDR2 is SQIVND in the germline V gene (reference sequence). CDR3 DNA sequence: TGTGCCAGTAGTTCGAGGCGGGGAATGAACACTGAAGCTTTCTTT. Its protein is CASSSRRGMNTEAFF. The entire variable domain, with the rest obtained from reference TRBV19 and TRBJ1-1, is as follows: DGGITQSPKYLFRKEGQNVTLSCEQNLNHDAMYWYRQDPGQGLRLIYYSQIVNDFQKGDIAEGYSVSREKKESFPLTVTSAQKNPTAFYLCASSSRRGMNTEAFFGQGTRLTVV.

V gene TRBV5-4 combines with J gene TRBJ2-1, with D possibly TRBD2 on 7 matching bases. Trimming left V 0 bases short and J 9 bases short, with 13 bases between. This CDR3 has 14 amino acids. In germline, CDR1 is SGHNT, CDR2 YYREEE (reference sequence). The chain's CDR3 is CASSLEGGAVEQFF. The CDR3 coding sequence is TGTGCCAGCAGCTTGGAGGGGGGGGCGGTTGAGCAGTTCTTC.

This chain links TRBV30 with TRBJ1-1; 9 bases map to TRBD1. The CDR3 is 13 amino acids. Unmatched junction bases numbered 1, after V lost 5 bases and J lost 0 bases. The germline gives CDR1 GTSNPN, CDR2 SVGIG (reference sequence). DNA for the CDR3: TGTGCCTGGGGACAGGGGATGAACACTGAAGCTTTCTTT. Protein product: CAWGQGMNTEAFF.

This clonotype was found a few times. This rearrangement joins TRBV6-5 to TRBJ2-7; 7 bases map to TRBD1. CDR3 size: 15 residues. The germline gives CDR1 MNHEY, CDR2 SVGAGI. Germline trimming cut 6 bases from V and 5 bases from J; bases unmatched to any gene: 13. The CDR3 is CASRSLQGPLDEQYF. CDR3 DNA: TGTGCCAGCAGGTCCCTACAGGGGCCGTTGGACGAGCAGTACTTC.